The 32 T cell receptor beta chains below all came from one sample that was sequenced in a study of T cells in Graves' hyperthyroidism and ophthalmopathy (dated by TCRdb to between 2019 and 2020). Preparation of the library involved multiplex PCR. TCRdb records Illumina HiSeq 2000 as the sequencer. The TCR beta CDR3 regions were amplified from the RNA transcripts. For the first round of RT-PCR on the TCR CDR3, the HTBI primer set was used together with the Qiagen OneStep RT-PCR kit. TCRdb reprocessed the public reads (quality trimming at Q25 with fastp, clone calling with MiXCR) and kept in-frame beta chains. Merged by CDR3 protein, the rows form single entries marked with the most common genes and DNA. For this sample there are around 690,000 distinct CDR3 sequences; 17% appear just once. Of the sample, around a sixth falls within the top ten clones. The material sequenced was blood. These TCRs come from a man in his forties or fifties with Graves' hyperthyroidism.

The CDR3 DNA is TGTGCCAGCAGTTCGATCGGACTAGCGGCCAATGAGCAGTTCTTC. It yields the protein CASSSIGLAANEQFF. This chain links TRBV28 with TRBJ2-1; TRBD2 matches 10 bases. CDR1 is MDHEN and CDR2 is SYDVKM in the germline V gene. This CDR3 region has 15 residues. V dropped 4 bases and J dropped 6; count of bases not matched to a gene: 6.

The table lists this clonotype with a few counts. This chain links TRBV19 with TRBJ1-5; D gene uncertain. Trimming pared 6 bases from V and 0 bases from J, leaving 9 bases between. This CDR3 region has 14 residues. Germline assignment: CDR1 LNHDA and CDR2 SQIVND (reference sequence). The CDR3 region is CASRVVGSNQPQHF. CDR3 bases: TGTGCCAGTAGAGTTGTAGGTAGCAATCAGCCCCAGCATTTT. Drawing the rest from reference TRBV19 and TRBJ1-5, the complete variable domain is DGGITQSPKYLFRKEGQNVTLSCEQNLNHDAMYWYRQDPGQGLRLIYYSQIVNDFQKGDIAEGYSVSREKKESFPLTVTSAQKNPTAFYLCASRVVGSNQPQHFGDGTRLSIL.

This clonotype was picked up many times. The chain recombines TRBV12-3 or TRBV12-4 with TRBJ2-5, with TRBD1 as a possible D gene (5 bases). The V end lost 3 bases, the J end lost 3 bases, and 11 bases lay between the germline ends. The CDR3 runs to 14 residues. The CDR3 sequence: CASSLSRVKETQYF. CDR3 DNA: TGTGCCAGCAGTTTGAGCAGGGTGAAAGAGACCCAGTACTTC.

The genes are TRBV5-1 and TRBJ1-5; tentative D call: TRBD1 (6 bases). The germline gives CDR1 SGHRS, CDR2 YFSETQ. The CDR3 runs 16 residues. V lost 4 bases and J lost 4, with 18 bases in between. The CDR3 reads CASSPGTYERNQPQHF. DNA of the CDR3: TGCGCCAGCAGCCCCGGGACATATGAACGAAATCAGCCCCAGCATTTT.

This clonotype was detected many times. The rearrangement joins TRBV10-3 to TRBJ2-7; 14 bases align to TRBD2. Germline CDR1 reads ENHRY; CDR2 reads SYGVKD. Unmatched junction bases numbered 7, after V lost 4 bases and J lost 5 bases. The CDR3 covers 16 residues. The CDR3 DNA follows: TGTGCCATCAGTGCTCCCGGACTAGCGGGAGGTAACGAGCAGTACTTC. As protein: CAISAPGLAGGNEQYF.

This clonotype has a handful of counts. The gene calls are TRBV10-3 and TRBJ2-7, with no clear D. V was trimmed by 1 base and J by 1 base, leaving 5 bases between them. Germline CDR1 ENHRY, CDR2 SYGVKD. CDR3 size: 13 residues. The CDR3 sequence: CAISELISYEQYF. CDR3 nucleotide sequence: TGTGCCATCAGTGAGTTGATTTCCTACGAGCAGTACTTC.

At least ten counts were recorded for this clonotype. The chain has TRBV24-1 and TRBJ2-2; 9 bases are a match to TRBD2. The CDR3 is made up of 19 amino acids. CDR1 is KGHDR and CDR2 is SFDVKD in the germline V gene. J lost 0 bases, V lost 6 bases, and 13 bases had no gene match. The CDR3 loop reads CATSHLAGKKDSNTGELFF. The CDR3 bases are TGTGCCACCAGTCATCTAGCGGGGAAAAAAGATTCGAACACCGGGGAGCTGTTTTTT.

This clonotype was detected once. The chain recombines TRBV30 with TRBJ2-3; 9 positions agree with TRBD2. Germline V lookup: CDR1 GTSNPN, CDR2 SVGIG (reference sequence). The CDR3 extends over 14 amino acids. V gave up 0 bases and J gave up 6 bases; unmatched junction bases: 4. The CDR3 protein is CAWSVAGGSDTQYF. In DNA form, the CDR3 reads TGTGCCTGGAGTGTAGCGGGAGGATCCGATACGCAGTATTTT.

The chain recombines TRBV5-1 with TRBJ1-3; no clear D. V gave up 6 bases and J gave up 0 bases, with 10 bases separating them. The V gene's germline CDR1 is SGHRS and CDR2 YFSETQ. CDR3 size: 14 residues. In nucleotides, the CDR3 is TGCGCCAGCAATGAGGGCCTCTCTGGAAACACCATATATTTT. This sequence encodes CASNEGLSGNTIYF.

This clonotype was seen many times. The genes are TRBV6-2 or TRBV6-3 and TRBJ1-2; D is unclear. The germline gives CDR1 MNHEY, CDR2 SVGEGT. CDR3 length equals 14 residues. V was clipped by 3 bases and J by 8 bases, with 16 bases between them. The CDR3 DNA follows: TGTGCCAGCAGTTATTCCAACAGAGTGGACGGCTACACCTTC. Translating gives CASSYSNRVDGYTF.

Here the CDR3 reads CASSSSGGLLTKNIQYF. In nucleotides, the CDR3 is TGTGCCAGCAGTTCATCAGGGGGCTTATTAACCAAAAACATTCAGTACTTC. J is TRBJ2-4 and V is TRBV27; 8 nucleotides line up with TRBD1. There are 17 residues in the CDR3. Trimming removed 4 bases from V and 2 bases from J; junction bases left unmatched: 10. CDR1 is MNHEY and CDR2 is SMNVEV in the germline V gene (reference sequence).

This clonotype was picked up many times. The V call is TRBV28, the J call TRBJ2-3; D assignment may be TRBD1 or TRBD2 (5 bases each). This CDR3 region has 17 residues. Germline V gene lookup returns CDR1 MDHEN and CDR2 SYDVKM. Trimming stripped 5 bases from V and 3 bases from J, with 21 bases between. CDR3 residues: CASSPEWGGGSTDTQYF. The CDR3 DNA is TGTGCCAGCAGTCCGGAATGGGGTGGGGGATCGACAGATACGCAGTATTTT.

Regarding this clonotype: A clone one base away is much larger, so this may be a read error. The genes are TRBV2 and TRBJ2-6, with D possibly matching TRBD2 (5 bases). The V gene lost 6 bases and the J gene lost 0 bases, with 9 bases spanning the gap. CDR1 and CDR2 (germline): SNHLY, FYNNEI. This CDR3 comprises 15 residues. CDR3 protein: CASRPGISGANVLTF. The DNA for the CDR3 is TGTGCCAGCAGACCCGGGATCTCTGGGGCCAACGTCCTGACTTTC. The complete variable domain, with remaining parts taken from reference TRBV2 and TRBJ2-6, reads EPEVTQTPSHQVTQMGQEVILRCVPISNHLYFYWYRQILGQKVEFLVSFYNNEISEKSEIFDDQFSVERPDGSNFTLKIRSTKLEDSAMYFCASRPGISGANVLTFGAGSRLTVL.

This clonotype has a handful of counts. The rearrangement joins TRBV6-1 to TRBJ2-2; 7 bases map to TRBD1. The CDR3 sequence is 16 residues long. Germline V lookup: CDR1 MNHNS, CDR2 SASEGT. With V trimmed by 6 bases and J by 4 bases, 11 bases remained unmatched. For the CDR3, the DNA is TGTGCCAGCAGACAACAAAGGGGGCGGGCCACCGGGGAGCTGTTTTTT. This gives the protein CASRQQRGRATGELFF.

About this clonotype: A clone one base away is much larger, so this may be a read error. The CDR3 coding sequence is TGTGCCAGCCGTGGGACTAGGTCCTACAATGAGCAGTTCTTC. This sequence encodes CASRGTRSYNEQFF. The rearrangement links TRBV28 to TRBJ2-1, with 8 bases matching TRBD2. V gave up 8 bases and J gave up 1 base; unmatched junction bases: 4. Per the germline V gene, CDR1 is MDHEN and CDR2 is SYDVKM. The CDR3 loop spans 14 amino acids. Full variable domain (outside the CDR3, taken from reference TRBV28 and TRBJ2-1): DVKVTQSSRYLVKRTGEKVFLECVQDMDHENMFWYRQDPGLGLRLIYFSYDVKMKEKGDIPEGYSVSREKKERFSLILESASTNQTSMYLCASRGTRSYNEQFFGPGTRLTVL.

This clonotype has more than one count but fewer than ten. The chain recombines TRBV30 with TRBJ2-5; D uncertain. Trimming stripped 2 bases from V and 9 bases from J, with 13 bases between. This CDR3 region has 12 residues. Looked up from germline, CDR1 is GTSNPN and CDR2 is SVGIG (reference sequence). CDR3 region: CAWSSTPRPQYF. In nucleotides, the CDR3 is TGTGCCTGGAGTAGTACCCCCCGTCCCCAGTACTTC.

This clonotype occurred a few times. The CDR3 nucleotides are TGTGCCAGCAGTTCAGCCTTTACCTACGAGCAGTACTTC. Translated: CASSSAFTYEQYF. The chain has TRBV6-2 or TRBV6-3 and TRBJ2-7, with D unclear. Germline V gives CDR1 MNHEY, CDR2 SVGEGT. The CDR3 loop spans 13 amino acids. V was shortened by 4 bases and J by 2 bases, with 9 bases between the two germline ends.

Only a few counts were recorded for this clonotype. The V call is TRBV19, the J call TRBJ2-7; 8 positions agree with TRBD2. CDR1 and CDR2 (germline): LNHDA, SQIVND (reference sequence). V was clipped by 3 bases and J by 1 base; unmatched bases: 5. The CDR3 length is 15 residues. The CDR3 sequence: CASSMTSASSYEQYF. CDR3 nucleotide sequence: TGTGCCAGTAGTATGACTAGCGCTTCTTCCTACGAGCAGTACTTC.

This clonotype was detected only a few times. The chain joins TRBV28 to TRBJ1-5; D gene ambiguous. The germline V gene has CDR1 MDHEN and CDR2 SYDVKM. V dropped 5 bases and J dropped 0 bases, with 14 bases sitting between them. The CDR3 sequence is 16 residues long. CDR3 amino acids: CASSPILSNSNQPQHF. In DNA, the CDR3 is TGTGCCAGCAGTCCCATCTTAAGTAATAGCAATCAGCCCCAGCATTTT. Together with reference TRBV28 and TRBJ1-5, the CDR3 gives the full variable domain: DVKVTQSSRYLVKRTGEKVFLECVQDMDHENMFWYRQDPGLGLRLIYFSYDVKMKEKGDIPEGYSVSREKKERFSLILESASTNQTSMYLCASSPILSNSNQPQHFGDGTRLSIL.

This clonotype has a count of ten or more. The chain recombines TRBV12-3 or TRBV12-4 with TRBJ1-5; D might be TRBD1 (5 bases). This CDR3 comprises 15 residues. The V end was cut by 1 base, the J end by 2 bases, with 9 bases between. Here the CDR3 reads CASSLGGLGNQPQHF. The CDR3 nucleotides read TGTGCCAGCAGTTTAGGGGGCCTTGGCAATCAGCCCCAGCATTTT.

V gene TRBV20-1 combines with J gene TRBJ2-2; TRBD1 might be the D (5 bases). This CDR3 contains 14 residues. V shed 6 bases and J shed 0 bases, with 11 bases lying between them. Germline CDR1 and CDR2: DFQATT and SNEGSKA (reference sequence). CDR3 region: CSAPRAANTGELFF. The CDR3 nucleotides read TGCAGTGCCCCCAGGGCGGCGAACACCGGGGAGCTGTTTTTT.

This clonotype has at least ten counts. This rearrangement joins TRBV10-3 to TRBJ1-6; TRBD1 might be the D (6 bases). V lost 2 bases and J 10 bases, leaving 12 bases between the germline ends. The CDR3 is 14 residues long. CDR1 and CDR2 from the germline V gene are ENHRY and SYGVKD. CDR3 sequence (DNA): TGTGCCATCAGTGAGGGGGAGGGACAATCACCCCTCCACTTT. Translated, it gives CAISEGEGQSPLHF.

The table lists this clonotype with many counts. This sequence joins TRBV28 and TRBJ1-4; no firm D call. Germline V gene data show CDR1 as MDHEN and CDR2 as SYDVKM. The CDR3 loop spans 14 amino acids. V was shortened by 6 bases and J by 5 bases, with 13 bases between the two germline ends. The CDR3 sequence is CASRSPGRNEKLFF. CDR3 DNA: TGTGCCAGCAGGTCCCCTGGCAGGAATGAAAAACTGTTTTTT.

This clonotype was counted at least ten times. The J gene is TRBJ2-5, the V gene TRBV28; D perhaps matches TRBD2 (7 bases). From germline, CDR1 is MDHEN and CDR2 SYDVKM. The CDR3 runs 13 residues. Trimming pared 11 bases from V and 4 bases from J, leaving 17 bases between. The CDR3 DNA is TGTGCCTCCGGCGGGGGCGCGGGAGAGACCCAGTACTTC. Translating gives CASGGGAGETQYF.

A remark on this clonotype: Given a much more abundant clone one base away, this may be a read error. V is TRBV27 and J is TRBJ2-5, with 9 nucleotides matching TRBD2. The CDR3 has 18 residues. Trimming took 4 bases from V and 7 from J; bases not matched to a gene: 19. The germline CDR1 and CDR2 sequences are MNHEY and SMNVEV (reference sequence). In nucleotides, the CDR3 is TGTGCCAGCAGTTCATCGAGAGGTAGCGGGAGTAAATTTGGGACCCAGTACTTC. The encoded protein is CASSSSRGSGSKFGTQYF.

This clonotype came up a few times. The V gene is TRBV6-2 or TRBV6-3, the J gene TRBJ2-4, with D possibly TRBD2 on 6 matching bases. Between the trimmed V and J ends, which lost 5 bases and 0 bases, there was a span of 26 bases. There are 20 residues in the CDR3. From germline, CDR1 is MNHEY and CDR2 SVGEGT. For the CDR3, the DNA is TGTGCCAGCAGTCCCTCCCCGGGGACTCATCTTATAGTAGCCAAAAACATTCAGTACTTC. Its protein is CASSPSPGTHLIVAKNIQYF.

This clonotype appeared many times. V usage is TRBV19 and J usage is TRBJ1-5, with no clear D. The CDR3 sequence is 14 residues long. Germline-derived CDR1 and CDR2 are LNHDA and SQIVND (reference sequence). The V and J ends lost 5 bases and 2 bases respectively, with 10 bases between them. CDR3 DNA sequence: TGTGCCAGTAGTCCGACGACGGGCAATCAGCCCCAGCATTTT. As protein: CASSPTTGNQPQHF.

The rearrangement links TRBV28 to TRBJ2-1, with TRBD1 matching over 8 bases. Germline loops: CDR1 MDHEN, CDR2 SYDVKM. This CDR3 region has 16 residues. The ends lost 2 bases at V and 3 bases at J; junction bases unmatched: 6. CDR3 nucleotides: TGTGCCAGCAGTTTAAGGGGACAGGAGATCTACAATGAGCAGTTCTTC. The encoded protein is CASSLRGQEIYNEQFF.

This chain uses TRBV11-2 with TRBJ1-1; D may be TRBD1 (6 bases). The V gene's germline CDR1 is SGHAT and CDR2 FQNNGV. Between the trimmed V and J ends, which lost 4 bases and 4 bases, there was a span of 19 bases. The CDR3 runs 16 residues. CDR3 in DNA: TGTGCCAGCAGCTCGTTATCGGGGGCGCGAGGCACTGAAGCTTTCTTT. Its protein is CASSSLSGARGTEAFF.

As regards this clonotype: A much larger clone differs from this one at a single base, so this may be a read error. V and J are TRBV14 and TRBJ2-1, with 12 bases aligning to TRBD2. Germline loops: CDR1 SGHDN, CDR2 FVKESK. This CDR3 region has 15 residues. The junction had 1 base not matched to a gene; V was cut back by 3 bases and J by 4 bases. The DNA of the CDR3 is TGTGCCAGCAGCCAGACTAGCGGGGGATACAATGAGCAGTTCTTC. This translates into CASSQTSGGYNEQFF.

This clonotype came up many times. The rearrangement uses TRBV2 and TRBJ2-4; maybe TRBD1 (6 bases). This CDR3 is 15 amino acids long. CDR1 is SNHLY and CDR2 is FYNNEI in the germline V gene. V was pared by 6 bases and J by 0 bases, with 12 bases between. The CDR3 DNA reads as TGTGCCAGCAGACCGGACAGCCTAGCCAAAAACATTCAGTACTTC. Translating gives CASRPDSLAKNIQYF.

In this sample, this clonotype turned up once. The chain links TRBV19 to TRBJ2-1, with TRBD2 matching 13 bases. This CDR3 contains 16 residues. Germline V lookup: CDR1 LNHDA, CDR2 SQIVND (reference sequence). The V and J ends lost 5 bases and 7 bases, in that order; junction bases with no gene match: 8. Here the CDR3 reads CASSPRTSGSRNEQFF. As DNA, the CDR3 is TGTGCCAGTAGTCCAAGGACTAGCGGGAGTCGTAATGAGCAGTTCTTC.